The 15 T cell receptor beta chains reported below all come from one sample, sequenced in a study of cytomegalovirus exposure and HLA in healthy donors. Assay used: immunoSEQ multiplex PCR; TCRdb lists only in-frame clones, some missing. Of fewer than 120,000 clones listed, approximately 90% were seen once; the top ten hold over 1.3%. Sequenced sample: PBMCs. These receptors were taken from a woman aged 30 to 39 in good health and CMV-seropositive.

This chain connects TRBV2 to TRBJ2-7; TRBD2 matches 13 bases. The germline CDR1 and CDR2 sequences are SNHLY and FYNNEI. With V trimmed by 8 bases and J by 4 bases, 11 bases remained unmatched. This CDR3 spans 16 amino acids. The CDR3 sequence is CASRTQGLAGMYEQYF. The CDR3 coding sequence is TGTGCCAGCCGGACCCAGGGACTAGCGGGGATGTACGAGCAGTACTTC.

V is TRBV4-3 and J is TRBJ1-1; 10 nucleotides line up with TRBD1. Germline CDR1 reads LGHNA; CDR2 reads YSLEER. This CDR3 spans 15 amino acids. With 0 bases clipped from V and 3 bases from J, the junction kept 1 base outside the gene matches. In DNA form, the CDR3 reads TGCGCCAGCAGCCAAGACGGGACAGGGGACACTGAAGCTTTCTTT. Encoded protein: CASSQDGTGDTEAFF.

V usage is TRBV4-3 and J usage is TRBJ1-5, with a tentative D call TRBD1 (6 bases). There are 17 residues in the CDR3. With 1 base removed from V and 0 bases from J, the gap between germline ends came to 13 bases. Germline V CDR1 and CDR2: LGHNA, YSLEER. CDR3 bases: TGCGCCAGCAGCCAAGGCGTGGGACAAAATAGCAATCAGCCCCAGCATTTT. Translating it yields CASSQGVGQNSNQPQHF.

This chain uses TRBV7-9 with TRBJ2-3, with 7 bases identical to TRBD2. The V gene's germline CDR1 is SEHNR and CDR2 FQNEAQ (reference sequence). V trimming: 5 bases; J trimming: 2 bases; junction bases outside the gene matches: 7. This CDR3 is built from 15 residues. The CDR3 DNA reads TGTGCCAGCAGCAGTACTAGCGTCAACACAGATACGCAGTATTTT. It codes for CASSSTSVNTDTQYF.

The chain carries TRBV9 and TRBJ1-1; 7 nucleotides match TRBD1. Germline lookup yields CDR1 SGDLS and CDR2 YYNGEE. With 3 bases clipped from V and 2 bases from J, the junction kept 7 bases outside the gene matches. CDR3 length: 15 residues. The CDR3 spells CASSAGSGGNTEAFF. In DNA, the CDR3 is TGTGCCAGCAGCGCAGGATCAGGGGGAAACACTGAAGCTTTCTTT.

The chain uses TRBV2 and TRBJ1-4; possibly TRBD1 for D (5 bases). V was trimmed by 5 bases and J by 7 bases, leaving 17 bases between them. In germline, CDR1 is SNHLY, CDR2 FYNNEI. The CDR3 is made up of 15 amino acids. The CDR3 protein is CASSQVGDRAEKLFF. DNA for the CDR3: TGTGCCAGCAGTCAAGTAGGGGATAGGGCTGAAAAACTGTTTTTT.

V and J are TRBV2 and TRBJ2-3; 8 bases are shared with TRBD2. Trimming at V came to 1 base and at J to 0 bases, leaving 6 bases not matched to a gene. CDR3 length equals 17 residues. Germline assignment: CDR1 SNHLY and CDR2 FYNNEI. DNA of the CDR3: TGTGCCAGCAGTGAAGGATTCGGGGGGGGTAGCACAGATACGCAGTATTTT. Translating gives CASSEGFGGGSTDTQYF.

The chain couples TRBV15 to TRBJ2-7; 7 nucleotides align to TRBD1. Germline-derived CDR1 and CDR2 are LNHNV and YYDKDF (reference sequence). This CDR3 is built from 15 residues. Germline trimming cut 3 bases from V and 5 bases from J; bases unmatched to any gene: 10. As DNA, the CDR3 is TGTGCCACCAGCAGTGCCTACAGGGGAACGCACGAGCAGTACTTC. This codes for CATSSAYRGTHEQYF.

The chain is built from TRBV6-5 and TRBJ1-2, with TRBD1 matching over 9 bases. CDR1 and CDR2 from the germline V gene are MNHEY and SVGAGI. This CDR3 region has 15 residues. V was pared by 5 bases and J by 3 bases, with 7 bases of the junction left unmatched. This chain's CDR3 is CASSPRTGEYYGYTF. In DNA form, the CDR3 reads TGTGCCAGCAGTCCGCGGACAGGGGAGTACTATGGCTACACCTTC.

The V and J genes are TRBV27 and TRBJ2-3; 16 nucleotides match TRBD2. Germline CDR1 is MNHEY and CDR2 is SMNVEV (reference sequence). The CDR3 has 17 residues. J was trimmed by 3 bases and V by 6 bases; bases with no gene match: 6. The CDR3 sequence is CASRGLAGGISTDTQYF. DNA for the CDR3: TGTGCCAGCAGGGGACTAGCGGGGGGGATCTCTACAGATACGCAGTATTTT.

V gene TRBV6-1 combines with J gene TRBJ2-7; perhaps TRBD1 as D (5 bases). Trimming removed 3 bases at V and 3 bases at J, with 15 bases between. The CDR3 length is 15 residues. In germline, CDR1 is MNHNS, CDR2 SASEGT. CDR3 DNA: TGTGCCAGCAGTGAGGTTCCCAGCAGGGACTACGAGCAGTACTTC. Amino acid sequence: CASSEVPSRDYEQYF.

The chain recombines TRBV2 with TRBJ1-4; the match to TRBD1 covers 7 bases. The CDR3 is 16 residues long. Per germline, CDR1 SNHLY and CDR2 FYNNEI. The V segment lost 7 bases and the J segment 13 bases; nucleotides outside the gene matches: 21. The CDR3 region has the DNA TGTGCCAGCAAAGTGGGACAGCTAATTGAGGAGAGGGGACTGTTTTTT. The encoded protein is CASKVGQLIEERGLFF.

The rearrangement uses TRBV27 and TRBJ2-5; D remains unclear. Germline V gene data show CDR1 as MNHEY and CDR2 as SMNVEV (reference sequence). V was pared by 3 bases and J by 5 bases, with 4 bases between. The CDR3 runs to 11 residues. CDR3 sequence (DNA): TGTGCCAGCAGTTTCCGGGAGACCCAGTACTTC. Its translation is CASSFRETQYF.

The chain recombines TRBV28 with TRBJ1-5; D is unresolved. The germline CDR1 and CDR2 sequences are MDHEN and SYDVKM. CDR3 length: 14 amino acids. V was shortened by 3 bases and J by 1 base, with 7 bases between the two germline ends. This CDR3 is CASSFTGSNQPQHF. The CDR3 bases are TGTGCCAGCAGTTTTACGGGGAGCAATCAGCCCCAGCATTTT.

J is TRBJ1-1 and V is TRBV5-1; D gene uncertain. From germline, CDR1 is SGHRS and CDR2 YFSETQ. V lost 0 bases and J lost 8, with 11 bases in between. The CDR3 length is 13 residues. As DNA, the CDR3 is TGCGCCAGCAGCTTGGGTTCGGCGGGAGAAGCTTTCTTT. It is translated as CASSLGSAGEAFF.